This T cell receptor beta chain was obtained from a study of Ad26.COV2.S vaccination and SARS-CoV-2 variants. For the study at large: The study gave Ad26.COV2.S intramuscularly, once or twice 56 days apart. Whole-study results and caveats: Placebo and vaccine recipients had non-spike TCR breadth that was similar. Spike-specific CD8+ and CD4+ T cell responses reportedly showed substantial breadth after vaccination.

TCRdb keeps only in-frame clones here, not all; method: immunoSEQ multiplex PCR. The sample has 350,000 to 400,000 clones, less than 90% seen once. Treatment: around 19 received Ad26.COV2.S at low or high dose, single or two shots; several received placebo; per-sample allocation not given. Material that was analyzed had been drawn on day 63 after the first vaccine or placebo injection. This clone was seen only once. Its antigen is not known. The CDR3 is 14 amino acids. Germline assignment: CDR1 ENHRY and CDR2 SYGVKD. V lost 8 bases and J lost 3, with 16 bases in between. The rearrangement links TRBV10-3 to TRBJ1-2; perhaps TRBD1 as D (6 bases). Sequenced material: peripheral blood, taken in a trial of Ad26.COV2.S vaccine versus placebo. The receptor comes from a person between 18 and 60 years old who received the Ad26.COV2.S COVID-19 vaccine or a placebo. CDR3 sequence reads: CAIHMGGGDYGYTF. Here the CDR3 DNA reads TGTGCCATCCATATGGGAGGGGGGGACTATGGCTACACCTTC.